These T cell receptor beta chains were read from a single sample in a study of T cell responses to AZD1222 COVID-19 vaccine. This table comes from immunoSEQ multiplex PCR, and its TCRdb copy is limited to in-frame clones, with some not included. The table shows about 100,000 clones, with 85% to 95% occurring only once. The specimen comprised peripheral blood, sampled on day 0 of AZD1222 vaccination. Every receptor here comes from an adult in good health. The CDR3 runs from the conserved cysteine through the conserved F or W. D genes are given only for firm matches. Size values are once, few and many counts, or a class for expanded clones, and some rows have none.

clone_size d_call j_call v_call cdr3_aa cdr3_nt
- - TRBJ1-1 TRBV29-1 CSAAQGTNTEAFF TGCAGCGCGGCCCAGGGAACGAACACTGAAGCTTTCTTT
- - TRBJ2-7 TRBV28 CASSFLAGPSYEQYF TGTGCCAGCAGTTTTCTGGCAGGCCCTTCCTACGAGCAGTACTTC
- TRBD1 TRBJ1-2 TRBV3-1/TRBV3-2 CASSQDQVGQMYGYTF TGTGCCAGCAGCCAAGATCAAGTGGGACAGATGTATGGCTACACCTTC
once - TRBJ1-3 TRBV10-3 CAISESKGSGNTIYF TGTGCCATCAGTGAGTCGAAAGGGTCTGGAAACACCATATATTTT
- - TRBJ2-2 TRBV10-1 CASSKAGHTGELFF TGCGCCAGCAGCAAAGCGGGCCACACCGGGGAGCTGTTTTTT
- - TRBJ2-5 TRBV6-1 CASSEAGPEETQYF TGTGCCAGCAGTGAAGCGGGACCTGAGGAGACCCAGTACTTC
- - TRBJ2-4 TRBV7-3 CASSLVGVPENIQYF TGTGCCAGCAGCTTAGTCGGAGTCCCTGAAAACATTCAGTACTTC
- - TRBJ1-5 TRBV7-8 CASSLQGQPQHF TGTGCCAGCAGCTTACAGGGTCAGCCCCAGCATTTT
- - TRBJ2-5 TRBV5-4 CASRGTVKETQYF TGTGCCAGCAGGGGGACGGTCAAAGAGACCCAGTACTTC
- - TRBJ2-2 TRBV5-1 CASSLGDGTGELFF TGCGCCAGCAGCTTGGGGGATGGCACCGGGGAGCTGTTTTTT
- - TRBJ2-1 TRBV20-1 CSATFLGEQFF TGCAGTGCTACCTTTCTAGGAGAGCAGTTCTTC
- - TRBJ1-4 TRBV25-1 CASTGGSEGANEKLFF TGTGCCAGCACCGGAGGATCAGAGGGCGCAAATGAAAAACTGTTTTTT
- - TRBJ1-5 TRBV11-2 CASSIGGNQPQHF TGTGCCAGCAGCATCGGGGGTAATCAGCCCCAGCATTTT
- TRBD1 TRBJ1-3 TRBV2 CASSGGTGNGKNTIYF TGTGCCAGCAGTGGCGGGACAGGGAACGGCAAAAACACCATATATTTT
once TRBD2 TRBJ2-1 TRBV28 CASSLLAEQFF TGTGCCAGCAGTCTACTAGCGGAGCAGTTCTTC
- - TRBJ1-2 TRBV4-1 CASSQDRGYNYGYTF TGCGCCAGCAGCCAAGATCGTGGGTACAACTATGGCTACACCTTC
- - TRBJ1-3 TRBV5-1 CASSLDRAQTGNTIYF TGCGCCAGCAGCTTGGACAGGGCACAGACTGGAAACACCATATATTTT
few - TRBJ1-5 TRBV3-1/TRBV3-2 CASRNSQGRNQPQHF TGTGCCAGCAGGAATTCCCAGGGGCGCAATCAGCCCCAGCATTTT
- - TRBJ2-2 TRBV27 CASSLVGGLRTGELFF TGTGCCAGCAGTTTAGTGGGGGGTTTGAGGACCGGGGAGCTGTTTTTT
- TRBD1 TRBJ2-7 TRBV7-2 CASSEGTGMGEQYF TGTGCCAGCAGCGAGGGGACAGGGATGGGCGAGCAGTACTTC
- - TRBJ1-4 TRBV7-2 CASRRGGQGEKLFF TGTGCCAGCAGACGAGGGGGGCAGGGTGAAAAACTGTTTTTT
- TRBD1 TRBJ1-3 TRBV7-2 CASSPNGGTAGNTIYF TGTGCCAGCAGCCCAAACGGGGGGACAGCCGGAAACACCATATATTTT
- TRBD1 TRBJ1-4 TRBV28 CASSPLKQGAGEKLFF TGTGCCAGCAGTCCACTAAAACAGGGGGCAGGTGAAAAACTGTTTTTT
- TRBD1 TRBJ2-1 TRBV15 CATSRDLDRVSYNEQFF TGTGCCACCAGCAGAGATTTAGACAGGGTGTCCTACAATGAGCAGTTCTTC
once - TRBJ2-7 TRBV5-6 CASSIDVRTYEQYF TGTGCCAGCAGCATCGACGTAAGAACCTACGAGCAGTACTTC
- - TRBJ2-7 TRBV20-1 CSASWGRSSYEQYF TGCAGTGCTAGTTGGGGGAGGAGCTCCTACGAGCAGTACTTC
- - TRBJ1-1 TRBV11-2 CASSIGIGIQAIGNTEAFF TGTGCCAGCAGCATAGGAATAGGGATCCAAGCCATAGGGAACACTGAAGCTTTCTTT
once TRBD1 TRBJ2-1 TRBV6-1 CASTEGGDRGFNEQFF TGTGCCAGCACTGAAGGGGGGGACAGGGGCTTCAATGAGCAGTTCTTC
- TRBD2 TRBJ2-1 TRBV7-3 CASSLGSGSPTYNEQFF TGTGCCAGCAGCTTAGGTAGCGGGAGCCCTACTTACAATGAGCAGTTCTTC
- TRBD1 TRBJ2-5 TRBV19 CATKTGIGAETQYF TGTGCCACTAAGACAGGGATTGGTGCGGAGACCCAGTACTTC
- - TRBJ2-7 TRBV5-5 CASSYTNYEQYF TGTGCCAGCAGCTATACTAACTACGAGCAGTACTTC
- TRBD1 TRBJ1-4 TRBV5-1 CASSSPTGGSEKLFF TGCGCCAGCAGCTCCCCCACAGGGGGCAGTGAAAAACTGTTTTTT
- TRBD2 TRBJ2-7 TRBV27 CASTLLAGGLYEQYF TGTGCCAGCACCTTACTAGCGGGAGGGCTCTACGAGCAGTACTTC
- TRBD2 TRBJ2-1 TRBV11-3 CASSSLAGTSAHNEQFF TGTGCCAGCAGCTCCCTCGCCGGGACTAGCGCCCACAATGAGCAGTTCTTC
- TRBD1 TRBJ1-5 TRBV27 CASSPVPGQGQPQHF TGTGCCAGCAGCCCCGTCCCGGGACAGGGCCAGCCCCAGCATTTT
- - TRBJ2-5 TRBV12-3/TRBV12-4 CASSLVGGETQYF TGTGCCAGCAGTTTAGTTGGGGGAGAGACCCAGTACTTC
- - TRBJ1-1 TRBV10-2 CASSESALRGTEAFF TGCGCCAGCAGTGAGTCAGCCCTTAGGGGCACTGAAGCTTTCTTT
- TRBD1 TRBJ2-1 TRBV11-2 CASSLGLRGQGYNEQFF TGTGCCAGCAGCTTAGGATTGCGAGGACAGGGGTACAATGAGCAGTTCTTC
once - TRBJ1-5 TRBV5-1 CASSLGAENQPQHF TGCGCCAGCAGCTTGGGGGCAGAGAATCAGCCCCAGCATTTT
- - TRBJ2-1 TRBV5-1 CASSLGLVAPEQFF TGCGCCAGCAGCTTGGGACTAGTTGCTCCTGAGCAGTTCTTC
- - TRBJ1-4 TRBV5-5 CASSSAEEEKLFF TGTGCCAGCAGCTCAGCGGAGGAAGAAAAACTGTTTTTT
- - TRBJ1-2 TRBV15 CATSKDGRNYGYTF TGTGCCACCAGCAAGGACGGCCGGAACTATGGCTACACCTTC
- - TRBJ2-1 TRBV28 CASSFTSGTYNEQFF TGTGCCAGCAGTTTTACCAGCGGAACGTACAATGAGCAGTTCTTC
- TRBD2 TRBJ2-3 TRBV10-1 CASSESAGDLAGDTQYF TGCGCCAGCAGTGAGTCCGCAGGGGATCTAGCGGGAGATACGCAGTATTTT
- - TRBJ2-2 TRBV23-1 CASSQSRTASVRANTGELFF TGCGCCAGCAGTCAATCGAGGACGGCCAGCGTGAGGGCGAACACCGGGGAGCTGTTTTTT
- TRBD1 TRBJ1-6 TRBV30 CAWSLQTGGNNSPLHF TGTGCCTGGAGTCTACAGACAGGGGGGAATAATTCACCCCTCCACTTT
- TRBD1 TRBJ2-4 TRBV7-9 CASSLVPGLSYWGQDIQYF TGTGCCAGCAGCTTAGTCCCAGGTTTGAGTTATTGGGGACAGGACATTCAGTACTTC
- TRBD1 TRBJ2-5 TRBV5-1 CASTGQWGETQYF TGCGCCAGCACGGGACAGTGGGGAGAGACCCAGTACTTC
- - TRBJ1-6 TRBV5-1 CASSLAGDSPLHF TGCGCCAGCAGCTTGGCGGGCGATTCACCCCTCCACTTT
- TRBD1 TRBJ2-5 TRBV3-1/TRBV3-2 CASSPLSPGQKLQETQYF TGTGCCAGCAGCCCCTTAAGCCCGGGACAGAAACTTCAAGAGACCCAGTACTTC
many TRBD2 TRBJ2-7 TRBV28 CASSLAGLPYEQYF TGTGCCAGCAGCCTAGCGGGGCTGCCCTACGAGCAGTACTTC
once - TRBJ1-4 TRBV27 CASSRTAINEKLFF TGTGCCAGCAGTAGGACAGCAATTAATGAAAAACTGTTTTTT
- TRBD1 TRBJ2-5 TRBV19 CASQKGARETQYF TGTGCCTCCCAAAAGGGGGCGCGGGAGACCCAGTACTTC
- - TRBJ2-7 TRBV9 CAGRDESYEQYF TGTGCGGGGCGGGACGAGTCCTACGAGCAGTACTTC
- - TRBJ1-5 TRBV7-2 CASSLPYSNQPQHF TGTGCCAGCAGCTTGCCGTATAGCAATCAGCCCCAGCATTTT
once - TRBJ1-2 TRBV18 CASSSEKNLGYTF TGTGCCAGCTCATCAGAAAAAAATCTCGGCTACACCTTC
- - TRBJ1-5 TRBV28 CASNQEDGNQPQHF TGTGCCAGCAACCAGGAGGATGGCAATCAGCCCCAGCATTTT
- - TRBJ2-7 TRBV30 CAWSPGTLTYEQYF TGTGCCTGGAGTCCCGGGACTTTAACCTACGAGCAGTACTTC